The sequence of this T cell receptor beta chain was determined in a study of T cells in Graves' hyperthyroidism and ophthalmopathy. This CDR3 spans 13 amino acids. The germline gives CDR1 DFQATT, CDR2 SNEGSKA (reference sequence). Trimming shortened V by 1 base and J by 1 base, and 7 bases separated the two germline ends. Ophthalmopathy patients showed a Clinical Activity Score of at least 3, NOSPECS grade of at least 4 and duration under 3 months. Exclusion criteria comprised uncontrolled infection, other autoimmune disease, pregnancy or lactation. Amplification yielded TCR beta CDR3 regions, with RNA transcripts as the source. Carried out on the TCR CDR3, a first-round RT-PCR used the HTBI primer set. From the multiplex PCR reads, TCRdb called clonotypes with MiXCR, one entry per CDR3 protein. The sample lists 640,000 or so distinct CDR3 sequences; around 15% were seen once. Whole-study results and caveats: It was a median approximately 7.1 months before onset that the model predicted ophthalmopathy.

Ten or more counts support this clonotype. Its antigen is unidentified. The TCR comes from a woman aged 40 to 55 with Graves' ophthalmopathy. The sequenced sample consisted of blood. The chain employs TRBV20-1 and TRBJ1-1; D is unclear. The CDR3 nucleotides read TGCAGTGCTAGAGGAGTACAGAACACTGAAGCTTTCTTT. Protein sequence: CSARGVQNTEAFF.